This passage covers 31 T cell receptor beta chains from one sample sequenced in a study of cytomegalovirus exposure and HLA in healthy donors. TCRdb's copy holds only in-frame clones and misses some; the assay was immunoSEQ multiplex PCR. The profile covers 100,000 to 150,000 clones, with roughly 90% appearing a single time and around 1.9% taken by the ten largest. The sequencing sample was made of PBMCs. All receptors derive from a woman aged 18-29 years in good health and CMV-seronegative.

The gene calls are TRBV6-6 and TRBJ1-6; no clear D gene. This CDR3 region has 14 residues. The germline V gene encodes CDR1 MNHNY and CDR2 SVGAGI (reference sequence). The germline V and J ends were trimmed by 2 bases and 8 bases, with 10 bases remaining between them. Here the CDR3 DNA reads TGTGCCAGCAGTTACGGTCTTACGGATTCACCCCTCCACTTT. This codes for CASSYGLTDSPLHF.

Many counts were recorded for this clone. J is TRBJ2-5 and V is TRBV4-2, with 7 bases identical to TRBD2. The CDR3 loop spans 15 amino acids. With V trimmed by 0 bases and J by 5 bases, 6 bases remained unmatched. CDR1 is LGHNA and CDR2 is YNFKEQ in the germline V gene. CDR3 coding DNA: TGTGCCAGCAGCCAAGATCAAGGCGGGAGTGAGACCCAGTACTTC. Translated, it gives CASSQDQGGSETQYF.

The rearrangement joins TRBV7-9 to TRBJ1-5, with a weak D call TRBD1 (6 bases). This CDR3 comprises 18 residues. V lost 5 bases, J lost 0 bases, and 20 bases lay in between. Germline V gene data show CDR1 as SEHNR and CDR2 as FQNEAQ (reference sequence). The CDR3, as DNA: TGTGCCAGCAGCCGGGGGGGAGTGGACAGAGATAGCAATCAGCCCCAGCATTTT. This gives the protein CASSRGGVDRDSNQPQHF.

In DNA form, the CDR3 reads TGTGCCAGCACCTCTACAGGGGTTAACTATGGCTACACCTTC. Its protein is CASTSTGVNYGYTF. The V and J genes are TRBV6-5 and TRBJ1-2; 7 bases align to TRBD1. The ends lost 7 bases at V and 1 base at J; junction bases unmatched: 6. CDR1 MNHEY and CDR2 SVGAGI come from the germline V gene. The CDR3 has 14 residues.

The chain is built from TRBV5-1 and TRBJ2-1, with 13 nucleotides matching TRBD2. The CDR3 runs 13 residues. CDR1 and CDR2 from the germline V gene are SGHRS and YFSETQ. The junction had 7 bases not matched to a gene; V was cut back by 5 bases and J by 14 bases. The DNA for the CDR3 is TGCGCCAGCAGGAGTGGGGGACTAGCGGGGAAGTTCTTC. Translation: CASRSGGLAGKFF. Looking up the rest from reference TRBV5-1 and TRBJ2-1 gives the full variable domain: KAGVTQTPRYLIKTRGQQVTLSCSPISGHRSVSWYQQTPGQGLQFLFEYFSETQRNKGNFPGRFSGRQFSNSRSEMNVSTLELGDSALYLCASRSGGLAGKFFGPGTRLTVL.

The chain uses TRBV27 and TRBJ2-5; D might be TRBD2 (7 bases). This CDR3 comprises 15 residues. Germline V CDR1 and CDR2: MNHEY, SMNVEV (reference sequence). V was clipped by 0 bases and J by 5 bases, with 13 bases between them. CDR3: CASSLSGGRGETQYF. In DNA, the CDR3 is TGTGCCAGCAGTTTATCCGGGGGGCGAGGGGAGACCCAGTACTTC.

The chain joins TRBV7-2 to TRBJ2-7; 10 bases match TRBD1. Trimming cost V 6 bases and J 2 bases; bases outside gene matches: 4. The length of the CDR3 is 14 residues. Germline CDR1 is SGHTA and CDR2 is FQGNSA. The CDR3 DNA sequence: TGTGCCAGCAGTAGCGGACAGGGGGCCTACGAGCAGTACTTC. It codes for CASSSGQGAYEQYF.

This chain connects TRBV6-5 to TRBJ2-7; tentatively, D is TRBD2 (5 bases). Between the trimmed V and J ends, which lost 5 bases and 6 bases, there was a span of 17 bases. The CDR3 is 14 amino acids. Germline V gives CDR1 MNHEY, CDR2 SVGAGI. DNA of the CDR3: TGTGCCAGCAGTCAAACCGGACTTTCCCGCGAGCAGTACTTC. This codes for CASSQTGLSREQYF.

Only one count was recorded for this clone. The J gene is TRBJ2-7, the V gene TRBV7-9, with a weak D call TRBD2 (6 bases). Looked up from germline, CDR1 is SEHNR and CDR2 is FQNEAQ (reference sequence). The CDR3 is made up of 14 amino acids. Between the trimmed V and J ends, which lost 2 bases and 3 bases, there was a span of 11 bases. This chain's CDR3 is CASSLRLVGYEQYF. The CDR3, as DNA: TGTGCCAGCAGCTTACGACTAGTAGGCTACGAGCAGTACTTC.

For the CDR3, the DNA is TGTGCCAGCAGCTTACAAGCGACAGGGGGGGTCTGGGAGCTGTTTTTT. It codes for CASSLQATGGVWELFF. This rearrangement joins TRBV7-2 to TRBJ2-2, with 9 bases aligning to TRBD1. V shed 2 bases, J shed 9 bases, and the junction held 10 bases outside the gene matches. The CDR3 covers 16 residues. Germline-derived CDR1 and CDR2 are SGHTA and FQGNSA.

V and J are TRBV5-4 and TRBJ1-1, with 12 nucleotides matching TRBD1. V was clipped by 1 base and J by 6 bases; unmatched bases: 4. Germline CDR1 and CDR2: SGHNT and YYREEE (reference sequence). This CDR3 is 15 amino acids long. Here the CDR3 reads CASSLPGTGGPEAFF. DNA for the CDR3: TGTGCCAGCAGCTTGCCCGGGACAGGGGGCCCTGAAGCTTTCTTT.

The chain couples TRBV28 to TRBJ2-7, with 7 bases aligning to TRBD1. Germline V gives CDR1 MDHEN, CDR2 SYDVKM. The CDR3 totals 15 residues. Trimming cost V 2 bases and J 2 bases; bases outside gene matches: 6. The CDR3 protein is CASSLGGQVTYEQYF. CDR3 bases: TGTGCCAGCAGTTTAGGAGGACAGGTAACCTACGAGCAGTACTTC. Full variable domain (missing parts from reference TRBV28 and TRBJ2-7): DVKVTQSSRYLVKRTGEKVFLECVQDMDHENMFWYRQDPGLGLRLIYFSYDVKMKEKGDIPEGYSVSREKKERFSLILESASTNQTSMYLCASSLGGQVTYEQYFGPGTRLTVT.

Here the CDR3 DNA reads TGTGCCAGCTCACCAACTCAACAGGGTAAAGGCTACACCTTC. Its protein is CASSPTQQGKGYTF. V is TRBV18 and J is TRBJ1-2; TRBD1 is a possible D gene (6 bases). Germline loops: CDR1 KGHSH, CDR2 LQKENI. The V gene lost 2 bases and the J gene lost 8 bases, with 15 bases spanning the gap. The CDR3 spans 14 residues.

This clone appeared a few times. The V call is TRBV30, the J call TRBJ1-1; 8 nucleotides agree with TRBD1. Germline CDR1 GTSNPN, CDR2 SVGIG (reference sequence). The V gene end was trimmed by 0 bases and the J gene end by 5 bases; junction bases not matched to a gene: 2. This CDR3 spans 13 amino acids. The CDR3 spells CAWSVTGGTEAFF. CDR3 DNA sequence: TGTGCCTGGAGTGTAACAGGGGGGACTGAAGCTTTCTTT.

The chain couples TRBV18 to TRBJ2-7; TRBD2 matches 13 bases. There are 14 residues in the CDR3. The junction had 3 bases not matched to a gene; V was cut back by 3 bases and J by 7 bases. From germline, CDR1 is KGHSH and CDR2 LQKENI. Here the CDR3 DNA reads TGTGCCAGCTCACCTGGACTAGCGGGAGATGAGCAGTACTTC. As protein: CASSPGLAGDEQYF.

The rearrangement joins TRBV27 to TRBJ2-3; D is unclear. V was trimmed by 8 bases and J by 0 bases, leaving 12 bases between them. Germline values: CDR1 MNHEY, CDR2 SMNVEV (reference sequence). CDR3 length: 14 amino acids. The CDR3 reads CASGQSRSTDTQYF. The CDR3 DNA follows: TGTGCCAGCGGCCAATCCCGTAGCACAGATACGCAGTATTTT.

In its sample, this clone was seen once. The CDR3 DNA reads TGTGCCAGCAGCTGGGGGGGGCAGCATAATTCACCCCTCCACTTT. Translated: CASSWGGQHNSPLHF. The chain uses TRBV5-4 and TRBJ1-6, with D tentatively TRBD1 (6 bases). The germline V and J ends were trimmed by 3 bases and 5 bases, with 12 bases remaining between them. Germline V gene data show CDR1 as SGHNT and CDR2 as YYREEE (reference sequence). The CDR3 consists of 15 residues.

The rearrangement joins TRBV11-2 to TRBJ2-4, with 7 positions matching TRBD2. The length of the CDR3 is 16 residues. Trimming removed 4 bases from V and 6 bases from J; junction bases left unmatched: 12. Germline values: CDR1 SGHAT, CDR2 FQNNGV. CDR3 bases: TGTGCCAGCAGCTCGGGGGGTGCGGGAGCTGGAAACATTCAGTACTTC. It specifies CASSSGGAGAGNIQYF.

The V call is TRBV5-1, the J call TRBJ2-3; the match to TRBD2 covers 8 bases. This CDR3 spans 15 amino acids. The germline CDR1 and CDR2 sequences are SGHRS and YFSETQ. V lost 0 bases and J lost 7; bases outside the gene matches: 7. CDR3 nucleotides: TGCGCCAGCAGCTTGGCCGGGACTAGACTTAATACGCAGTATTTT. Translation: CASSLAGTRLNTQYF.

This clone was counted a single time. The rearrangement uses TRBV4-1 and TRBJ2-1; 8 bases agree with TRBD2. Trimming cost V 5 bases and J 0 bases; bases outside gene matches: 9. CDR1 and CDR2 (germline): MGHRA, YSYEKL. The CDR3 is 17 residues long. The CDR3 is CASSFSSGRSSYNEQFF. The CDR3 region has the DNA TGCGCCAGCAGCTTTTCGAGCGGGAGAAGCTCCTACAATGAGCAGTTCTTC.

V gene TRBV9 combines with J gene TRBJ2-4; 9 nucleotides line up with TRBD2. CDR3 length: 20 residues. V shed 0 bases and J 3 bases; nucleotides not matched to a gene: 16. Germline V lookup: CDR1 SGDLS, CDR2 YYNGEE. The DNA for the CDR3 is TGTGCCAGCAGCGTAGATGGTAGCGGGGGACCATTCCTTAACAAAAACATTCAGTACTTC. Protein sequence: CASSVDGSGGPFLNKNIQYF.

V is TRBV5-5 and J is TRBJ1-1; D uncertain. The CDR3 loop spans 13 amino acids. Germline CDR1 reads SGHKS; CDR2 reads YYEKEE (reference sequence). Trimming left V 0 bases short and J 4 bases short, with 7 bases between. The CDR3 protein is CASSLGSGTEAFF. CDR3 sequence (DNA): TGTGCCAGCAGCTTGGGTAGTGGCACTGAAGCTTTCTTT.

The chain has TRBV18 and TRBJ2-5; TRBD1 agrees at 7 bases. The CDR3 length is 15 residues. Trimming removed 2 bases from V and 4 bases from J; junction bases left unmatched: 7. CDR1 KGHSH and CDR2 LQKENI come from the germline V gene. The chain's CDR3 is CASSPSEGARETQYF. CDR3 in DNA: TGTGCCAGCTCACCAAGTGAGGGGGCGCGAGAGACCCAGTACTTC.

The chain joins TRBV7-2 to TRBJ2-1; 9 bases are a match to TRBD1. Germline V gives CDR1 SGHTA, CDR2 FQGNSA. The CDR3 runs 17 residues. V lost 5 bases to trimming and J lost 3 bases; unmatched junction nucleotides: 11. CDR3 residues: CASSRRTGTGNYNEQFF. In nucleotides, the CDR3 is TGTGCCAGCAGCCGACGCACCGGGACAGGGAACTACAATGAGCAGTTCTTC.

This clone was observed a single time. The V call is TRBV2, the J call TRBJ1-1, with D hard to call. The CDR3 is 13 amino acids. Trimming stripped 2 bases from V and 6 bases from J, with 10 bases between. Germline values: CDR1 SNHLY, CDR2 FYNNEI. The CDR3 DNA reads TGTGCCAGCAGTGAAACAGAAGTCGCTGAAGCTTTCTTT. Encoded protein: CASSETEVAEAFF.

This chain joins TRBV5-6 and TRBJ2-7, with D hard to call. From germline, CDR1 is SGHDT and CDR2 YYEEEE. Trimming stripped 0 bases from V and 5 bases from J, with 6 bases between. The CDR3 consists of 12 residues. CDR3 sequence (DNA): TGTGCCAGCAGCTTGGCAGGCAACGAGCAGTACTTC. Its translation: CASSLAGNEQYF.

The chain employs TRBV9 and TRBJ1-1; TRBD1 matches 7 bases. Germline trimming cut 4 bases from V and 3 bases from J; bases unmatched to any gene: 3. This CDR3 spans 13 amino acids. Germline-derived CDR1 and CDR2 are SGDLS and YYNGEE. The CDR3 bases are TGTGCCAGCAGCCCGGGACAGTACACTGAAGCTTTCTTT. It yields the protein CASSPGQYTEAFF. The complete variable domain, with remaining parts taken from reference TRBV9 and TRBJ1-1, reads DSGVTQTPKHLITATGQRVTLRCSPRSGDLSVYWYQQSLDQGLQFLIQYYNGEERAKGNILERFSAQQFPDLHSELNLSSLELGDSALYFCASSPGQYTEAFFGQGTRLTVV.

The genes are TRBV7-8 and TRBJ2-5; TRBD2 might be the D (6 bases). This CDR3 contains 12 residues. V lost 5 bases, J lost 5 bases, and 9 bases lay in between. The germline V gene encodes CDR1 SGHVS and CDR2 FQNEAQ. The CDR3 DNA is TGTGCCAGCAGCGGGACTGGGGAGACCCAGTACTTC. Amino acids: CASSGTGETQYF. Looking up the rest from reference TRBV7-8 and TRBJ2-5 gives the full variable domain: GAGVSQSPRYKVAKRGQDVALRCDPISGHVSLFWYQQALGQGPEFLTYFQNEAQLDKSGLPSDRFFAERPEGSVSTLKIQRTQQEDSAVYLCASSGTGETQYFGPGTRLLVL.

The chain is built from TRBV11-2 and TRBJ2-7; no reliable D call. There are 13 residues in the CDR3. Trimming removed 8 bases at V and 0 bases at J, with 11 bases between. From germline, CDR1 is SGHAT and CDR2 FQNNGV. CDR3 region: CASQNSNSYEQYF. For the CDR3, the DNA is TGTGCCAGCCAAAACAGTAACTCCTACGAGCAGTACTTC.

The chain recombines TRBV5-5 with TRBJ1-5; D is possibly TRBD1 (5 bases). Deletions cut 3 bases from V and 2 bases from J, with 15 bases between. The CDR3 is 16 amino acids. Germline CDR1 and CDR2: SGHKS and YYEKEE (reference sequence). The CDR3 reads CASSSGLGGGNQPQHF. The CDR3 bases are TGTGCCAGCAGCTCGGGACTGGGGGGAGGCAATCAGCCCCAGCATTTT. Full variable domain (rest looked up from reference TRBV5-5 and TRBJ1-5): DAGVTQSPTHLIKTRGQQVTLRCSPISGHKSVSWYQQVLGQGPQFIFQYYEKEERGRGNFPDRFSARQFPNYSSELNVNALLLGDSALYLCASSSGLGGGNQPQHFGDGTRLSIL.

The CDR3 sequence is CASSLGAREQYF. The CDR3 coding sequence is TGTGCCAGCAGCTTAGGGGCTCGGGAGCAGTACTTC. V gene TRBV7-2 combines with J gene TRBJ2-7; D gene uncertain. Trimming removed 1 base at V and 7 bases at J, with 8 bases between. CDR1 and CDR2 from the germline V gene are SGHTA and FQGNSA. CDR3 length: 12 amino acids.